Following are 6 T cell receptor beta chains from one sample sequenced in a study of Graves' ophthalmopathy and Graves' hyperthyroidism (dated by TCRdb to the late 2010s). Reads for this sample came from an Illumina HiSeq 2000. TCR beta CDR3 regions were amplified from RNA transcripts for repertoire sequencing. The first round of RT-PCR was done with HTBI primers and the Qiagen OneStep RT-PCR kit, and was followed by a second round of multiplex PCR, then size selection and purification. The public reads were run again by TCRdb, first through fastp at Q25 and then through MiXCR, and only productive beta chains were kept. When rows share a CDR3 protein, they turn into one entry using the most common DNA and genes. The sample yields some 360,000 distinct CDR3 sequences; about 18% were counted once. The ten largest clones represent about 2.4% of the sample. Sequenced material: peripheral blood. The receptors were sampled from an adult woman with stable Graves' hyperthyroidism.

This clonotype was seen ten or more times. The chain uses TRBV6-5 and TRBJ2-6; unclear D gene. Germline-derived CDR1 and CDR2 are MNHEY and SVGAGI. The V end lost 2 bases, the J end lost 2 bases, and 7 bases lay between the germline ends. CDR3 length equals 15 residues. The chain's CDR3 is CASSYDDTGANVLTF. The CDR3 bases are TGTGCCAGCAGTTACGATGATACTGGGGCCAACGTCCTGACTTTC.

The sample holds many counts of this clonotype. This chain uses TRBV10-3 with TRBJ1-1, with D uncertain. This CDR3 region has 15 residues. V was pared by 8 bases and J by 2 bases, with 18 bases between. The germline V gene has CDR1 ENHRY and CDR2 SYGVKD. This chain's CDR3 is CAIGEDDTSNTEAFF. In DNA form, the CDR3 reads TGTGCCATCGGGGAAGATGACACGTCCAACACTGAAGCTTTCTTT.

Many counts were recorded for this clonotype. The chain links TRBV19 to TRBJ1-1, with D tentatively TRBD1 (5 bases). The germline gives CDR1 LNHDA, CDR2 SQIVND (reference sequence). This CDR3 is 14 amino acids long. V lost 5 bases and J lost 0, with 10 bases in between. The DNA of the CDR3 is TGTGCCAGTAGTCCCCGACAGTTGAACACTGAAGCTTTCTTT. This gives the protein CASSPRQLNTEAFF.

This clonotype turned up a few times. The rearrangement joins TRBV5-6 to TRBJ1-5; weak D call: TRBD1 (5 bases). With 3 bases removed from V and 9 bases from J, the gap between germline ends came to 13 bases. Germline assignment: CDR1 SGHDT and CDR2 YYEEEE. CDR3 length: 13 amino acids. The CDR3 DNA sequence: TGTGCCAGCAGCTCGGGGCTCTCGGCGCCCCAGCATTTT. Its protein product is CASSSGLSAPQHF.

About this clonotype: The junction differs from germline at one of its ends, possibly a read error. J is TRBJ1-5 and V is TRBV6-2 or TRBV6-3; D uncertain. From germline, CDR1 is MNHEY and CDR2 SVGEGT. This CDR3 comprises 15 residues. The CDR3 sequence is CASSYSGGSSQPQHF. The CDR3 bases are TGTGCCAGCAGTTACTCTGGAGGCAGCAGTCAGCCCCAGCATTTT.

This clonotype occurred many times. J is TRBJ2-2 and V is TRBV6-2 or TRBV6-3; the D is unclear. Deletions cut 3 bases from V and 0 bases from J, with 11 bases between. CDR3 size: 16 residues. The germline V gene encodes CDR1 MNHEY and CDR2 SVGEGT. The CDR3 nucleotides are TGTGCCAGCAGTTATACGGTAGCCGCGAACACCGGGGAGCTGTTTTTT. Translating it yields CASSYTVAANTGELFF.